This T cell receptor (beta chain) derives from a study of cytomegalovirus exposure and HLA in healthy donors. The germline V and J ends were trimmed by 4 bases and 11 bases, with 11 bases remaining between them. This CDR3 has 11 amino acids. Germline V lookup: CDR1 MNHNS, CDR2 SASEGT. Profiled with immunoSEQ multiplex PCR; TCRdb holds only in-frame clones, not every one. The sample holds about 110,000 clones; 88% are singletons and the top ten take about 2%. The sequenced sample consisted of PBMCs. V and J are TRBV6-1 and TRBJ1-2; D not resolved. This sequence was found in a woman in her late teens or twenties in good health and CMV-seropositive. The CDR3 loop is CASSGTGIYTF. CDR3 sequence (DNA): TGTGCCAGCAGTGGTACCGGGATATACACCTTC.